The next 24 T cell receptor beta chains were all read from a single sample in a study of identical twins. TCRdb re-analysed the 5' RACE reads in MiXCR, keeping a single row per CDR3 protein. The profile covers around 500,000 distinct CDR3 sequences, with approximately 15% appearing a single time and 0.52% taken by the ten largest. This sample also belongs to another study, concerning yellow fever vaccine responses in identical twins.

Source material: CD4+ T cells sorted from blood. Receptor source: a woman aged 18-29 years in good health.

CDR3 DNA sequence: TGTGCCAGCAGTTCGGCGGACGGTAGGGGAAAGCAGTACTTC. Translated, it gives CASSSADGRGKQYF. V and J are TRBV28 and TRBJ2-7; perhaps TRBD1 as D (5 bases). Deletions cut 4 bases from V and 8 bases from J, with 18 bases between. Germline V lookup: CDR1 MDHEN, CDR2 SYDVKM. CDR3 length: 14 amino acids.

This clonotype was recorded at least ten times. The chain carries TRBV28 and TRBJ2-3; D is tentatively TRBD1 or TRBD2 (5 bases each). The CDR3 is 17 amino acids. Trimming pared 5 bases from V and 1 base from J, leaving 19 bases between. Germline V gene lookup returns CDR1 MDHEN and CDR2 SYDVKM. DNA of the CDR3: TGTGCCAGCAGTACCCGGGGACGGGTCGGGGGCACAGATACGCAGTATTTT. As protein: CASSTRGRVGGTDTQYF. Complete variable domain (other parts from reference TRBV28 and TRBJ2-3): DVKVTQSSRYLVKRTGEKVFLECVQDMDHENMFWYRQDPGLGLRLIYFSYDVKMKEKGDIPEGYSVSREKKERFSLILESASTNQTSMYLCASSTRGRVGGTDTQYFGPGTRLTVL.

This clonotype was seen only a few times. This chain joins TRBV6-1 and TRBJ2-1, with 13 positions matching TRBD2. After removal of 5 bases from V and 9 bases from J, the junction contained 10 bases not matched to a gene. The germline V gene has CDR1 MNHNS and CDR2 SASEGT. The CDR3 consists of 16 residues. CDR3 loop: CASSQHTSGGVGEQFF. CDR3 coding DNA: TGTGCCAGCAGTCAACACACTAGCGGGGGGGTAGGTGAGCAGTTCTTC.

The chain uses TRBV5-5 and TRBJ2-2; D is unclear. Between the trimmed V and J ends, which lost 2 bases and 0 bases, there was a span of 11 bases. In germline, CDR1 is SGHKS, CDR2 YYEKEE (reference sequence). The CDR3 extends over 16 amino acids. This CDR3 reads CASSFRVTANTGELFF. The CDR3 DNA follows: TGTGCCAGCAGCTTTCGGGTAACAGCGAACACCGGGGAGCTGTTTTTT.

This clonotype was detected many times. The chain employs TRBV29-1 and TRBJ2-1; 8 nucleotides agree with TRBD2. Germline CDR1 SQVTM, CDR2 ANQGSEA. Unmatched junction bases numbered 7, after V lost 3 bases and J lost 0 bases. The CDR3 has 16 residues. The CDR3 here is CSVETAGGASYNEQFF. The CDR3 DNA reads as TGCAGCGTTGAGACGGCGGGGGGCGCCTCCTACAATGAGCAGTTCTTC.

The V and J genes are TRBV20-1 and TRBJ1-4; the D gene is possibly TRBD1 (6 bases). Trimming removed 4 bases from V and 6 bases from J, with 15 bases in between. The CDR3 loop spans 14 amino acids. CDR1 is DFQATT, CDR2 SNEGSKA, per germline (reference sequence). The CDR3 nucleotides are TGCAGTGCTAAGAAAACAGGGAGAGATGAAAAACTGTTTTTT. Translating gives CSAKKTGRDEKLFF.

This clonotype was counted at least ten times. The CDR3 DNA sequence: TGTGCCAGCAGTTTAGGACAGGGAATCGACACCGGGGAGCTGTTTTTT. It is translated as CASSLGQGIDTGELFF. This chain links TRBV12-3 or TRBV12-4 with TRBJ2-2; 7 positions agree with TRBD1. The ends lost 1 base at V and 3 bases at J; junction bases unmatched: 5. The CDR3 has 16 amino acids.

Here the CDR3 DNA reads TGTGCCAGCAGCTTCGTCGACGGACAGCACCAGTACTTC. Translated: CASSFVDGQHQYF. V usage is TRBV7-3 and J usage is TRBJ2-7; D perhaps matches TRBD1 (6 bases). This CDR3 has 13 amino acids. Trimming shortened V by 3 bases and J by 10 bases, and 16 bases separated the two germline ends. Germline loops: CDR1 SGHTA, CDR2 FQGTGA.

The chain joins TRBV21-1 to TRBJ2-7. TRBV21-1 is flagged as a pseudogene. This CDR3 spans 14 amino acids. The CDR3 nucleotides read TGTGCCAGCACCCCGTGGATTGGCTCCTACGAGCAGTACTTC. Encoded protein: CASTPWIGSYEQYF.

A few counts support this clonotype. The chain carries TRBV18 and TRBJ2-5, with D maybe TRBD1 (5 bases). This CDR3 region has 17 residues. Germline V gene data show CDR1 as KGHSH and CDR2 as LQKENI. With 3 bases removed from V and 4 bases from J, the gap between germline ends came to 21 bases. The CDR3 region has the DNA TGTGCCAGCTCACCTTTCACGAGTCTAGGGGTGGCAGAGACCCAGTACTTC. It codes for CASSPFTSLGVAETQYF.

The table lists this clonotype with a few counts. V usage is TRBV6-1 and J usage is TRBJ1-2; 7 bases are a match to TRBD1. The V gene end was trimmed by 6 bases and the J gene end by 0 bases; junction bases not matched to a gene: 7. CDR1 and CDR2 (germline): MNHNS, SASEGT. CDR3 length: 15 amino acids. CDR3 sequence reads: CASRLRDSANYGYTF. In nucleotides, the CDR3 is TGTGCCAGCAGATTGAGGGACAGCGCTAACTATGGCTACACCTTC.

This sequence joins TRBV20-1 and TRBJ2-1; no definite D call. The CDR3 has 12 amino acids. The germline V and J ends were trimmed by 4 bases and 2 bases, with 6 bases remaining between them. Per the germline V gene, CDR1 is DFQATT and CDR2 is SNEGSKA (reference sequence). The CDR3 nucleotides read TGCAGTGCTAAGCATACCTACAATGAGCAGTTCTTC. Translation gives CSAKHTYNEQFF.

The rearrangement links TRBV21-1 to TRBJ2-2; the D segment call TRBD1 is taken from the table without a DNA check. TRBV21-1 has pseudogene status. The CDR3 spans 18 residues. The DNA for the CDR3 is TGTGCCAGCAGCAACAAGATCTCCGGGACAGGGGACACCGGGGAGCTGTTTTTT. Its translation is CASSNKISGTGDTGELFF.

This rearrangement joins TRBV5-1 to TRBJ2-5; D call uncertain. Germline-derived CDR1 and CDR2 are SGHRS and YFSETQ. The CDR3 spans 14 residues. Trimming removed 2 bases at V and 3 bases at J, with 11 bases between. CDR3 in amino acids: CASSFRPGEETQYF. CDR3 nucleotide sequence: TGCGCCAGCAGCTTTCGGCCTGGCGAAGAGACCCAGTACTTC.

The chain uses TRBV5-1 and TRBJ2-1, with 9 bases fitting TRBD1. Trimming took 0 bases from V and 3 from J; bases not matched to a gene: 13. The CDR3 has 19 amino acids. Looked up from germline, CDR1 is SGHRS and CDR2 is YFSETQ. The CDR3 sequence is CASSLDRGRGRAVYNEQFF. CDR3 nucleotide sequence: TGCGCCAGCAGCTTGGACAGGGGGCGCGGGCGGGCCGTCTACAATGAGCAGTTCTTC. The complete variable domain, with remaining parts taken from reference TRBV5-1 and TRBJ2-1, reads KAGVTQTPRYLIKTRGQQVTLSCSPISGHRSVSWYQQTPGQGLQFLFEYFSETQRNKGNFPGRFSGRQFSNSRSEMNVSTLELGDSALYLCASSLDRGRGRAVYNEQFFGPGTRLTVL.

The chain couples TRBV7-9 to TRBJ2-1, with 10 nucleotides matching TRBD2. CDR1 SEHNR and CDR2 FQNEAQ come from the germline V gene (reference sequence). The CDR3 loop spans 14 amino acids. The ends lost 7 bases at V and 6 bases at J; junction bases unmatched: 6. CDR3 nucleotides: TGTGCCAGCACCCTTAGCGGGGGGCTCAATGAGCAGTTCTTC. Protein sequence: CASTLSGGLNEQFF.

This clonotype was counted a few times. This chain joins TRBV7-2 and TRBJ2-2; 7 nucleotides align to TRBD1. Per the germline V gene, CDR1 is SGHTA and CDR2 is FQGNSA. V dropped 5 bases and J dropped 5; count of bases not matched to a gene: 8. The CDR3 has 15 residues. CDR3 nucleotides: TGTGCCAGCAGCCCCCCGACAGGGATAACCGGGGAGCTGTTTTTT. This translates into CASSPPTGITGELFF.

In its sample, this clonotype was seen a few times. The chain uses TRBV3-1 and TRBJ2-1, with D perhaps matching TRBD1 (5 bases). Between the trimmed V and J ends, which lost 2 bases and 9 bases, there was a span of 8 bases. CDR3 length: 12 amino acids. From germline, CDR1 is LGHDT and CDR2 YNNKEL (reference sequence). Here the CDR3 DNA reads TGTGCCAGCAGCCAAACAAGGGGTGAGCAGTTCTTC. This gives the protein CASSQTRGEQFF.

The chain employs TRBV10-3 and TRBJ2-3; D ambiguous. CDR3 size: 13 residues. Germline V gene sequence: CDR1 ENHRY, CDR2 SYGVKD. V lost 8 bases and J 2 bases, leaving 11 bases between the germline ends. The CDR3 region has the DNA TGTGCCATCCTAGGAGACACCACAGATACGCAGTATTTT. This gives the protein CAILGDTTDTQYF.

This clonotype was detected a few times. Mismatch with germline at one junction end may stem from a read error. The J gene is TRBJ2-3, the V gene TRBV7-2, with 9 bases identical to TRBD2. CDR3 length equals 16 residues. From germline, CDR1 is SGHTA and CDR2 FQGNSA. CDR3 DNA sequence: TGTGTCAGCAGCTTAGCAGCGGGGGGACGTACAGATACGCAGTATTTT. Translated: CVSSLAAGGRTDTQYF. Combining the CDR3 with reference TRBV7-2 and TRBJ2-3 gives the whole variable domain GAGVSQSPSNKVTEKGKDVELRCDPISGHTALYWYRQSLGQGLEFLIYFQGNSAPDKSGLPSDRFSAERTGGSVSTLTIQRTQQEDSAVYLCVSSLAAGGRTDTQYFGPGTRLTVL.

The gene calls are TRBV6-5 and TRBJ2-6; D may match TRBD1 or TRBD2 (5 bases each). Trimming stripped 2 bases from V and 2 bases from J, with 13 bases between. CDR3 length: 17 amino acids. Germline V gene sequence: CDR1 MNHEY, CDR2 SVGAGI. The CDR3 coding sequence is TGTGCCAGCAGTTACCTCCAGGGAGTTGCTGGGGCCAACGTCCTGACTTTC. Residues: CASSYLQGVAGANVLTF.

In regard to this clonotype: Because the CDR3's place on the DNA is in doubt, the DNA is left out and the CDR3 is given as listed by TCRdb. The rearrangement uses TRBV6-2 or TRBV6-3 and TRBJ2-7; the DNA was not used to check the table's D call, TRBD1. The CDR3 has 13 amino acids, counting both end residues. Germline-derived CDR1 and CDR2 are MNHEY and SVGEGT. The CDR3 spells CASSFFGQGAGYF.

The J gene is TRBJ2-5, the V gene TRBV5-6; tentatively, D is TRBD2 (6 bases). Germline V lookup: CDR1 SGHDT, CDR2 YYEEEE. V dropped 4 bases and J dropped 5 bases, with 18 bases sitting between them. The CDR3 is 15 residues long. The CDR3 DNA is TGTGCCAGCAGCGGACCGGACACGGAGGGGGAGACCCAGTACTTC. Its protein product is CASSGPDTEGETQYF.

The chain recombines TRBV20-1 with TRBJ2-1, with a weak D call TRBD2 (6 bases). With 1 base removed from V and 8 bases from J, the gap between germline ends came to 9 bases. This CDR3 has 12 residues. Germline CDR1 is DFQATT and CDR2 is SNEGSKA (reference sequence). The CDR3 loop reads CSARGGVYEQFF. CDR3 sequence (DNA): TGCAGTGCTAGAGGCGGGGTGTATGAGCAGTTCTTC.